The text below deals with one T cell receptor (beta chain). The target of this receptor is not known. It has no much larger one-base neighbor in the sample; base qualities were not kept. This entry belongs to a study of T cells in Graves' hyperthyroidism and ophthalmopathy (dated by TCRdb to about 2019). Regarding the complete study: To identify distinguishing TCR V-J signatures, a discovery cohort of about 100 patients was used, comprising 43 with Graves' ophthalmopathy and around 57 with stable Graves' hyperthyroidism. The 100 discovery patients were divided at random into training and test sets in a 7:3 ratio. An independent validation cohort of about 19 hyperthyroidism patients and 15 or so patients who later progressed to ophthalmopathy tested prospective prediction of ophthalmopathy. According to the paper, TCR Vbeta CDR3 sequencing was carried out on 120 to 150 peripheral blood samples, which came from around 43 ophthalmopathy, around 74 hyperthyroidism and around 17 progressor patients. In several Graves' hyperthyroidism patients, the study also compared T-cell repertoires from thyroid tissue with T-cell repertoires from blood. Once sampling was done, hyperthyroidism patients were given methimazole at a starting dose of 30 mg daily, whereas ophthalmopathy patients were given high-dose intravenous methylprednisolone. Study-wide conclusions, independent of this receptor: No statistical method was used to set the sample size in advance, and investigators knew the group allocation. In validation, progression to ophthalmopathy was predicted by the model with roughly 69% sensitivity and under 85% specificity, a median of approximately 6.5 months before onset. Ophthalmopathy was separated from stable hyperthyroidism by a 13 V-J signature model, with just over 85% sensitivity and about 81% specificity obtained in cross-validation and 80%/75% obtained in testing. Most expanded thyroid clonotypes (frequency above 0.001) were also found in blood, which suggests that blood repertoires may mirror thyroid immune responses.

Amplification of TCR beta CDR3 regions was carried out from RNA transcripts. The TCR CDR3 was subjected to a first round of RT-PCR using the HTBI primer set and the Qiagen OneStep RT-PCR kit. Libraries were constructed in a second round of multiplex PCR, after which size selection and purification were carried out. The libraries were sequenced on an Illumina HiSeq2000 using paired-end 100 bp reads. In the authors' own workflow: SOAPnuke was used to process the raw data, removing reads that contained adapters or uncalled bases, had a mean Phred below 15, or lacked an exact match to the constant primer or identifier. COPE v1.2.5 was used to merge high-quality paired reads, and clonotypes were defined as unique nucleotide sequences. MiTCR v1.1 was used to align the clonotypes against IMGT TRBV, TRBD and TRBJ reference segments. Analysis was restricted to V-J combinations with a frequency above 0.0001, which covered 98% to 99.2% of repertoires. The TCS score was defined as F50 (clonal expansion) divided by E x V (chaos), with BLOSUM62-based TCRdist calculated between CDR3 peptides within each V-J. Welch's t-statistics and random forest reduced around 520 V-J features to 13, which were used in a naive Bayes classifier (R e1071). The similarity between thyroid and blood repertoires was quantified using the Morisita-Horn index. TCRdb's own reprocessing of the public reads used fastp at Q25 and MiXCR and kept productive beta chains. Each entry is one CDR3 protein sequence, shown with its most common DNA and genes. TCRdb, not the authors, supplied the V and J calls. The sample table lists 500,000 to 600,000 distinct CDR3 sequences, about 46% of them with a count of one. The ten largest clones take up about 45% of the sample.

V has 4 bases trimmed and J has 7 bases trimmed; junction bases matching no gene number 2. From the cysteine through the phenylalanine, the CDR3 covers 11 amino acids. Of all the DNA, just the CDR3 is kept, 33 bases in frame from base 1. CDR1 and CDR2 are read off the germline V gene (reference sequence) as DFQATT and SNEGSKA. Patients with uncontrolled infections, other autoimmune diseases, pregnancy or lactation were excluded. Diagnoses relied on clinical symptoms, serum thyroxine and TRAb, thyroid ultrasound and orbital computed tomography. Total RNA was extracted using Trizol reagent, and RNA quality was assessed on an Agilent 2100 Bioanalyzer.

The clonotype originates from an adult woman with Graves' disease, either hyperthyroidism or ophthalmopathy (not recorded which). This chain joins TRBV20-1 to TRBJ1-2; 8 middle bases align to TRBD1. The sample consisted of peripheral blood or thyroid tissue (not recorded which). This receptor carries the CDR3 CSATGGSGYTF. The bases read TGCAGTGCTACAGGGGGCTCTGGCTACACCTTC.